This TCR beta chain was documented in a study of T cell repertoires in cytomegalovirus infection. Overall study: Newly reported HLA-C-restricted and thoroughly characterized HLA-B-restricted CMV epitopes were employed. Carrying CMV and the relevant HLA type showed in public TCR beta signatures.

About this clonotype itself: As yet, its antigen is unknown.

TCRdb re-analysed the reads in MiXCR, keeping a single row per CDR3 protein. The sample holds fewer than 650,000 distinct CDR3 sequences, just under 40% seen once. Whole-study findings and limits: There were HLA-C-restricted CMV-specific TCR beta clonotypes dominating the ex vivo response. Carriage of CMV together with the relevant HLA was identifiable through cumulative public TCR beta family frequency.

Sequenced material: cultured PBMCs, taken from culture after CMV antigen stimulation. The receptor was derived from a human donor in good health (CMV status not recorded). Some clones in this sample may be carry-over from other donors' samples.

CDR3: CASSTSAYNEQFF. CDR3 coding DNA: TGTGCCAGTTCGACTAGCGCCTACAATGAGCAGTTCTTC. V usage is TRBV27 and J usage is TRBJ2-1; 8 positions agree with TRBD2. The V and J ends lost 9 bases and 2 bases, in that order; junction bases with no gene match: 3. Germline assignment: CDR1 MNHEY and CDR2 SMNVEV (reference sequence). CDR3 length: 13 residues.